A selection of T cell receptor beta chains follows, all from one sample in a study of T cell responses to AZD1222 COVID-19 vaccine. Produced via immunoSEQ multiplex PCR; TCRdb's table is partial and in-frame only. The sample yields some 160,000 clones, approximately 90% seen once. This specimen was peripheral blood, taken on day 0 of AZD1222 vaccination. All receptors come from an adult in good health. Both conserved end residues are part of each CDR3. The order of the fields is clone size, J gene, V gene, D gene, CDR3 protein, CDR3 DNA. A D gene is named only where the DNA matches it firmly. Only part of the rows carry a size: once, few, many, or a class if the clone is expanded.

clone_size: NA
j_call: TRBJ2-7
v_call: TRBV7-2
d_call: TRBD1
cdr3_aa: CASSPRQGRAGNEQYF
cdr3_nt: TGTGCCAGCAGCCCTCGACAGGGGCGGGCAGGGAACGAGCAGTACTTC

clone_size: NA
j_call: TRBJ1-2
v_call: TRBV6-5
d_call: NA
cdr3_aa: CASSIDTIYGYTF
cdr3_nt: TGTGCCAGCAGCATCGACACGATCTATGGCTACACCTTC

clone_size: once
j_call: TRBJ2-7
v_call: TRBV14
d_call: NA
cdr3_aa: CASSPVASGEQYF
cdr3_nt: TGTGCCAGCAGTCCCGTGGCCTCTGGGGAGCAGTACTTT

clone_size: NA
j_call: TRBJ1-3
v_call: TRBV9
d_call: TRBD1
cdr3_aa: CASTQGAINSGNTIYF
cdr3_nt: TGTGCCAGCACACAGGGGGCTATCAACTCTGGAAACACCATATATTTT

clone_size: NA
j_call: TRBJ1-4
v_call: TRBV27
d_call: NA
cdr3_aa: CASSLYRPSYRESTNEKLFF
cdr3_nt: TGTGCCAGCAGTTTATATCGGCCCTCATATAGGGAATCAACTAATGAAAAACTGTTTTTT

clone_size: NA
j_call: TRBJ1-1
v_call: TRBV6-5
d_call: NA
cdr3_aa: CASSIQGNTEAFF
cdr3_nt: TGTGCCAGCAGTATCCAGGGGAACACTGAAGCTTTCTTT

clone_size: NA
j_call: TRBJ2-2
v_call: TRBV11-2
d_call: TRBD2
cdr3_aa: CASSLLGLAGPNTGELFF
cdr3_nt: TGTGCCAGCAGCTTACTTGGGCTAGCGGGACCGAACACCGGGGAGCTGTTTTTT

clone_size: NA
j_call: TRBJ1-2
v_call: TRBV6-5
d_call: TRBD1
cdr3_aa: CASRKGAYGYTF
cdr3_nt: TGTGCCAGCCGAAAGGGGGCCTATGGCTACACCTTC

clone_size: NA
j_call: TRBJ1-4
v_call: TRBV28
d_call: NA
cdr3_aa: CASSLVGKIGKLFF
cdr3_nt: TGTGCCAGCAGTCTAGTGGGGAAGATTGGAAAACTGTTTTTT

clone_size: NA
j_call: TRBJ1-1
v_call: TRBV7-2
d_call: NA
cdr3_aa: CASSLVAMNTEAFF
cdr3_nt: TGTGCCAGCAGCTTAGTGGCTATGAACACTGAAGCTTTCTTT

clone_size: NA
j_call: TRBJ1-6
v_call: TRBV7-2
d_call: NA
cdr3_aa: CASSLIGTGTLTSPLHF
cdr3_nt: TGTGCCAGCAGCTTAATTGGTACAGGAACCCTTACCTCACCCCTCCACTTT

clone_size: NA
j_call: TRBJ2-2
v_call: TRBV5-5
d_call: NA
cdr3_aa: CASSLGRGNTGELFF
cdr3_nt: TGTGCCAGCAGCTTAGGCAGAGGGAACACCGGGGAGCTGTTTTTT

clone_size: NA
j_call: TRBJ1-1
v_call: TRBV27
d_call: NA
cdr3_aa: CASSLGNSFLNTEAFF
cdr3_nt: TGTGCCAGCAGTCTCGGTAACAGCTTCCTAAACACTGAAGCTTTCTTT

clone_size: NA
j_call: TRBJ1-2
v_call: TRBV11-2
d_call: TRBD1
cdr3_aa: CASSLDRGGNYGYTF
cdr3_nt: TGTGCCAGCAGCTTAGACAGGGGGGGAAACTATGGCTACACCTTC

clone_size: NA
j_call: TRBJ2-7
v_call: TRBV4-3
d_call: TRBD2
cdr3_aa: CASSQGTSGTYEQYF
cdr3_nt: TGCGCCAGCAGCCAGGGGACTAGCGGGACGTACGAGCAGTACTTC

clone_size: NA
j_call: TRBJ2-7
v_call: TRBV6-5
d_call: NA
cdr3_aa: CASSSFPYEQYF
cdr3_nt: TGTGCCAGCAGTTCCTTTCCCTACGAGCAGTACTTC

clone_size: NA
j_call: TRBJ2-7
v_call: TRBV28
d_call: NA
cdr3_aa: CASSYSFSNYEQYF
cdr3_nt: TGTGCCAGCAGTTACTCGTTCTCCAACTACGAGCAGTACTTC

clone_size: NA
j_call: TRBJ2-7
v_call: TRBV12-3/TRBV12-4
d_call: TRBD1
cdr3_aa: CASSYGTGIEQYF
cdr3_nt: TGTGCCAGCAGTTACGGGACAGGGATCGAGCAGTACTTC

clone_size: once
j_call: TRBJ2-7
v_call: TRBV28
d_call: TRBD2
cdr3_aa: CATGLAGEGGREQYF
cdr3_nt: TGTGCCACCGGACTAGCGGGAGAGGGGGGGAGGGAGCAGTACTTC

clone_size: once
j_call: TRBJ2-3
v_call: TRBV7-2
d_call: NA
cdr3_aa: CASSLGLFDTQYF
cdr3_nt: TGTGCCAGCAGCTTAGGTCTGTTTGATACGCAGTATTTT

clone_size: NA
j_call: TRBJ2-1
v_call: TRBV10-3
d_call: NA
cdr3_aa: CAISEPQGRYNEQFF
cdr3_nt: TGTGCCATCAGTGAGCCGCAGGGGCGATACAATGAGCAGTTCTTC

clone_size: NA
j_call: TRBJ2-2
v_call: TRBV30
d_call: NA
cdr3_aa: CAWSGWTGGSGELFF
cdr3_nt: TGTGCCTGGAGTGGATGGACAGGAGGGTCCGGGGAGCTGTTTTTT

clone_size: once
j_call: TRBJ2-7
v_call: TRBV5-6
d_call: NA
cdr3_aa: CASSLVAGASSYEQYF
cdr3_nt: TGTGCCAGCAGCTTGGTAGCAGGGGCCAGCTCCTACGAGCAGTACTTC

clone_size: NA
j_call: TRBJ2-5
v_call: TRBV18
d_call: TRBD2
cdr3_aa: CASSPQVVPRGSGETQYF
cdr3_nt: TGTGCCAGCTCACCACAAGTGGTCCCTCGCGGGAGCGGGGAGACCCAGTACTTC

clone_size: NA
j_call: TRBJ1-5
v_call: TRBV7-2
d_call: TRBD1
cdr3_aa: CASSLSTGSNQPQHF
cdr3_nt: TGTGCCAGCAGCTTATCGACAGGGAGCAATCAGCCCCAGCATTTT

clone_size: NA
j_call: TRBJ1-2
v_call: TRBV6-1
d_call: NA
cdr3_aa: CASSERGPFYGYTF
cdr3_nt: TGTGCCAGCAGTGAAAGGGGCCCTTTCTATGGCTACACCTTC

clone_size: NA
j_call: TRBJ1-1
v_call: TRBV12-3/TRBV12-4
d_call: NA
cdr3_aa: CASRLRGEAFF
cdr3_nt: TGTGCCAGCAGACTCAGGGGTGAAGCTTTCTTT

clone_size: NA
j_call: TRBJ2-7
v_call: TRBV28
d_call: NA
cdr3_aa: CASSYRPGEISREQYF
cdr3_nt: TGTGCCAGCAGTTACCGCCCAGGGGAGATAAGTCGCGAGCAGTACTTC

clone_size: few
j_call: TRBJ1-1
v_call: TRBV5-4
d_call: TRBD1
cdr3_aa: CASSFGGQGYTEAFF
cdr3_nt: TGTGCCAGCAGCTTTGGGGGACAGGGGTACACTGAAGCTTTCTTT

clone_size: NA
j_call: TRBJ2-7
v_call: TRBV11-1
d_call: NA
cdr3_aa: CASSRGPGAQYEQYF
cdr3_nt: TGTGCCAGCAGCCGAGGTCCAGGGGCACAGTACGAGCAGTACTTC

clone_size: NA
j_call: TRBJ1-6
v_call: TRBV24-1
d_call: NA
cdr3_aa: CATSDYRTGSPLHF
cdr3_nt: TGTGCCACCAGTGATTATAGGACGGGCTCACCCCTCCACTTT

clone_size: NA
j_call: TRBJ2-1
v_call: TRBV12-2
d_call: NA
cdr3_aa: CASRSGRAEHYEFF
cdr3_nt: TGTGCAAGTCGCTCCGGACGCGCGGAGCATTATGAGTTCTTC

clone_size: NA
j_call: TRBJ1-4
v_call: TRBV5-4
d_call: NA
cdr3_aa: CASSVGGGANEKLFF
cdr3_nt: TGTGCCAGCAGCGTAGGAGGGGGAGCTAATGAAAAACTGTTTTTT

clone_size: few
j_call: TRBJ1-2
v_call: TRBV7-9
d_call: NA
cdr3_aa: CALGGRNYGYTF
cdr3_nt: TGTGCCCTGGGGGGGCGGAACTATGGCTACACCTTC

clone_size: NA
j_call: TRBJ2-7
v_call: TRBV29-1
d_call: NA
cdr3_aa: CSVGGGPWREQYF
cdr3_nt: TGCAGCGTTGGTGGAGGGCCGTGGCGCGAGCAGTACTTC

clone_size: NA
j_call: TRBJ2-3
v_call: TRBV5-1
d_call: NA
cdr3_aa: CASSPPAENTQYF
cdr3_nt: TGCGCCAGCAGCCCCCCGGCAGAGAATACGCAGTATTTT

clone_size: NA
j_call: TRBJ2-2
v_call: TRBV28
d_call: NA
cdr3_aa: CASSTRAQNTGELFF
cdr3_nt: TGTGCCAGCAGTACCAGGGCCCAGAACACCGGGGAGCTGTTTTTT

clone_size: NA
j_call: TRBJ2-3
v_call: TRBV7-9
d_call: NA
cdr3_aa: CASSPGMKRGSTDTQYF
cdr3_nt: TGTGCCAGCAGCCCAGGGATGAAGAGGGGCAGCACAGATACGCAGTATTTT

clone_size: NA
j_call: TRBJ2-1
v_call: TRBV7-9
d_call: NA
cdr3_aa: CASSNTRGEAYNEQFF
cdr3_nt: TGTGCCAGCAGCAACACTAGGGGTGAGGCCTACAATGAGCAGTTCTTC

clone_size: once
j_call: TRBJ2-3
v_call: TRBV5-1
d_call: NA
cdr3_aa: CASSVWAPTDTQYF
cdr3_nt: TGCGCCAGCAGCGTCTGGGCCCCCACAGATACGCAGTATTTT

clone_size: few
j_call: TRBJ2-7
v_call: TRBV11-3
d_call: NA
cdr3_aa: CASSKRADYEQYF
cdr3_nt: TGTGCCAGCAGCAAGAGAGCAGACTACGAGCAGTACTTC